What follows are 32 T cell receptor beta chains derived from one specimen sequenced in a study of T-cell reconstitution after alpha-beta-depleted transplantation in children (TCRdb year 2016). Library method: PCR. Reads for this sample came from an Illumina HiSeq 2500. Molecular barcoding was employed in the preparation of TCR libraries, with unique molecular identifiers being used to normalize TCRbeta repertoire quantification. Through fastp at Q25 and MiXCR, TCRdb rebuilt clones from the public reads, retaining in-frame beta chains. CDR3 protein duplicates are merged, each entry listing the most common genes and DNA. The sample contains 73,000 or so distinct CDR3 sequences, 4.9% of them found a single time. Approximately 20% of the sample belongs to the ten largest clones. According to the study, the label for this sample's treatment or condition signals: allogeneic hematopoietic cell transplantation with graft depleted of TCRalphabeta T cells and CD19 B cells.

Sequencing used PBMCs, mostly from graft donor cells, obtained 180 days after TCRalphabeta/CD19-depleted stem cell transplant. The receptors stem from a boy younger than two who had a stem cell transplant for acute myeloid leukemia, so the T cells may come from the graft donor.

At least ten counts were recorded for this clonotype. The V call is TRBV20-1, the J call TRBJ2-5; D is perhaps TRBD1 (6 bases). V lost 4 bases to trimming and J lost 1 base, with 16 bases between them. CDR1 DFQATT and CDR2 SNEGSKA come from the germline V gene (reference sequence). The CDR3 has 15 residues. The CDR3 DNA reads TGCAGTGCTACCCCAGGGGCAGGGGTCCAAGAGACCCAGTACTTC. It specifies CSATPGAGVQETQYF.

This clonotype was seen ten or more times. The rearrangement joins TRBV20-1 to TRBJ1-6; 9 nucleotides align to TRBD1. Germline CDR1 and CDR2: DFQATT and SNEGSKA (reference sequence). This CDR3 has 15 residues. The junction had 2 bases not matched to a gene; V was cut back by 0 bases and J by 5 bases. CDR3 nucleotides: TGCAGTGCTAGAGATAGGACAGGGGATAATTCACCCCTCCACTTT. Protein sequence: CSARDRTGDNSPLHF.

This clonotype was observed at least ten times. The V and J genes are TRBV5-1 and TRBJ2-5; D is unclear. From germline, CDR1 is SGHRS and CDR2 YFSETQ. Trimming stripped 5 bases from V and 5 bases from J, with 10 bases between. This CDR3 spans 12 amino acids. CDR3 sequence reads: CASRGARETQYF. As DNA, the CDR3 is TGCGCCAGCAGGGGCGCGCGGGAGACCCAGTACTTC. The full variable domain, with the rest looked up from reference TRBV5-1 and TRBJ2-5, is KAGVTQTPRYLIKTRGQQVTLSCSPISGHRSVSWYQQTPGQGLQFLFEYFSETQRNKGNFPGRFSGRQFSNSRSEMNVSTLELGDSALYLCASRGARETQYFGPGTRLLVL.

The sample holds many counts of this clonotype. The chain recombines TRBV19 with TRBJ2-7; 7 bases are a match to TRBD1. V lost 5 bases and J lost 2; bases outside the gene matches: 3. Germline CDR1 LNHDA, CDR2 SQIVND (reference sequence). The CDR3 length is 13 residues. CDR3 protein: CASSVQGAYEQYF. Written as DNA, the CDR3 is TGTGCCAGTAGTGTGCAGGGGGCCTACGAGCAGTACTTC.

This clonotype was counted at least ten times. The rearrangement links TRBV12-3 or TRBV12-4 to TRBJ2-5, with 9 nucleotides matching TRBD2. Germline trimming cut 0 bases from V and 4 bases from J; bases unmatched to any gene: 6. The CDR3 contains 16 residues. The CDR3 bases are TGTGCCAGCAGTTTAGCGAGTCTAGCGGGAAGAGAGACCCAGTACTTC. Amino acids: CASSLASLAGRETQYF.

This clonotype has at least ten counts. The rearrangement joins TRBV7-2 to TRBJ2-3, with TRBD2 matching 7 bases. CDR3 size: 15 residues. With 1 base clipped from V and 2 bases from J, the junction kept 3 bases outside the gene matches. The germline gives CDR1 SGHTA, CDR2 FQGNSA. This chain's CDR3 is CASSLDGTNTDTQYF. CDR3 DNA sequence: TGTGCCAGCAGCTTAGACGGGACTAACACAGATACGCAGTATTTT.

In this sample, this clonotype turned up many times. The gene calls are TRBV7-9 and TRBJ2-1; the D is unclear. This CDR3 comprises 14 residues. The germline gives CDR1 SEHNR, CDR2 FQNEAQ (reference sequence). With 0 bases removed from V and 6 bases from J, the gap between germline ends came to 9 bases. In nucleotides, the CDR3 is TGTGCCAGCAGCTTAGCGCTAGAAGGCAATGAGCAGTTCTTC. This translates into CASSLALEGNEQFF.

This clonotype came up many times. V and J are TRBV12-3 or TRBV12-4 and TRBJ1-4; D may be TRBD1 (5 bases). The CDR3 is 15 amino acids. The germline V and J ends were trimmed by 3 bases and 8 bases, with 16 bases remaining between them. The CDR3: CASSFRTGQNEKLFF. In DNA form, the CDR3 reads TGTGCCAGCAGTTTCAGAACCGGACAAAACGAAAAACTGTTTTTT.

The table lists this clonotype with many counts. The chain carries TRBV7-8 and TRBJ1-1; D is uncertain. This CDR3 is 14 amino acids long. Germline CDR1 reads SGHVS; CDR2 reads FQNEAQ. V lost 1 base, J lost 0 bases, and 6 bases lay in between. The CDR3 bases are TGTGCCAGCAGCTTAGTGGCAATGAACACTGAAGCTTTCTTT. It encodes CASSLVAMNTEAFF.

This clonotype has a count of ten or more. DNA for the CDR3: TGCAGCCTAAAACGGGGGACCTACAATGAGCAGTTCTTC. It codes for CSLKRGTYNEQFF. The J gene is TRBJ2-1, the V gene TRBV29-1; D may be TRBD2 (6 bases). Trimming shortened V by 8 bases and J by 2 bases, and 13 bases separated the two germline ends. Germline CDR1 and CDR2: SQVTM and ANQGSEA. The CDR3 contains 13 residues.

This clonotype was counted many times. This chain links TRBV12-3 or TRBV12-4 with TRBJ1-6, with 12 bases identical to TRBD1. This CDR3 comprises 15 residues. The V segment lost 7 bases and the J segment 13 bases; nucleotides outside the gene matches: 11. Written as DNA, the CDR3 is TGTGCCAGCAACACGGCCGGGACAGGGGGCGGGCCCCTCCACTTT. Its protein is CASNTAGTGGGPLHF.

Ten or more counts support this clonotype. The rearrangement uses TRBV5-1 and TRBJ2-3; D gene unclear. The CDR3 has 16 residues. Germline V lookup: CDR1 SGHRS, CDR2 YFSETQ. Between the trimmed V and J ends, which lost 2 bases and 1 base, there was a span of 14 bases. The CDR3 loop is CASSFPVVGGTDTQYF. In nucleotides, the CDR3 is TGCGCCAGCAGCTTCCCCGTCGTTGGCGGCACAGATACGCAGTATTTT.

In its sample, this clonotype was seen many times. For the CDR3, the DNA is TGTGCCAGCAACATACAGGGGGCCCTGGCGGGCAATGAGCAGTTCTTC. It specifies CASNIQGALAGNEQFF. J is TRBJ2-1 and V is TRBV6-5, with 9 bases identical to TRBD1. J gave up 6 bases and V 7 bases, and 13 bases lay outside the gene matches. Germline values: CDR1 MNHEY, CDR2 SVGAGI. The CDR3 extends over 16 amino acids.

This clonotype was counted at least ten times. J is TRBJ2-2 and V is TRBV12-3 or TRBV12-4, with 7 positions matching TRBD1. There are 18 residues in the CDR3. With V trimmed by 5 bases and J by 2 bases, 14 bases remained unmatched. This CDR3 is CASSPNRGRNQNTGELFF. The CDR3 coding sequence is TGTGCCAGCAGTCCAAACAGGGGTCGTAATCAAAACACCGGGGAGCTGTTTTTT.

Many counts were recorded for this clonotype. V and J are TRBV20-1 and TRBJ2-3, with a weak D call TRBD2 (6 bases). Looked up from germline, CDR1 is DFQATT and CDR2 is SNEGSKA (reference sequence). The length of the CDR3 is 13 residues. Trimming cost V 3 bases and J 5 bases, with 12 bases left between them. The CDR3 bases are TGCAGTGCTAGCAATCAGGGAGGAGATACGCAGTATTTT. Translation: CSASNQGGDTQYF.

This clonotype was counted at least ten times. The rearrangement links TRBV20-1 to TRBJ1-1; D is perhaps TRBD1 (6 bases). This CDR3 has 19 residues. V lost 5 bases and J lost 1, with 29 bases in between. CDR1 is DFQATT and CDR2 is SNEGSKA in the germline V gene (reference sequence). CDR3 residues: CSAAGRSLTFRDKNTEAFF. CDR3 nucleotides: TGCAGTGCTGCGGGGCGTTCTCTAACCTTCCGGGACAAGAACACTGAAGCTTTCTTT.

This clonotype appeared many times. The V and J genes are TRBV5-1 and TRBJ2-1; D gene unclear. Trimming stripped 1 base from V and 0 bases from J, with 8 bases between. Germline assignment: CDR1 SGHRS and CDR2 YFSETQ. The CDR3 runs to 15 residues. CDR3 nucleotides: TGCGCCAGCAGCTTGCTACGCCCCTCCTACAATGAGCAGTTCTTC. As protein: CASSLLRPSYNEQFF.

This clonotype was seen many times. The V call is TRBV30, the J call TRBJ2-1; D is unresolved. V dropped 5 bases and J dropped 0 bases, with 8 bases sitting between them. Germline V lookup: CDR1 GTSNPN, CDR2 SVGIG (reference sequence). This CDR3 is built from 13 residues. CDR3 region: CAWARDSYNEQFF. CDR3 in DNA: TGTGCCTGGGCAAGGGACTCCTACAATGAGCAGTTCTTC.

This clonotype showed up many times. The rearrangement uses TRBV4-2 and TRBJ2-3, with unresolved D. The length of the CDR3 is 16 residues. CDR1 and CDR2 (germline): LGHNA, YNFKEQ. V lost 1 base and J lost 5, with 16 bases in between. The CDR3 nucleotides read TGTGCCAGCAGCCAAGGCTTGGGTCTCGTGGGAGATACGCAGTATTTT. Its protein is CASSQGLGLVGDTQYF.

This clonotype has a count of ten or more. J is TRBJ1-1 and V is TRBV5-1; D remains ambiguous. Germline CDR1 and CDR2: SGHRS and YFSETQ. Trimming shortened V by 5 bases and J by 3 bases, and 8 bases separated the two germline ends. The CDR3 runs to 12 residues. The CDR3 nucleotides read TGCGCCAGCAGTAATACATACACTGAAGCTTTCTTT. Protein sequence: CASSNTYTEAFF.

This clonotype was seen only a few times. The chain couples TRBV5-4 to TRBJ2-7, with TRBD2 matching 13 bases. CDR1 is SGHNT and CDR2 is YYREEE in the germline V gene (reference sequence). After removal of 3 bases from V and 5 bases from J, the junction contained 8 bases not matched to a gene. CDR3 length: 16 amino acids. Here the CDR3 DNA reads TGTGCCAGCAGCTCCCCCTGGACTAGCGGGGGTGACGAGCAGTACTTC. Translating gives CASSSPWTSGGDEQYF.

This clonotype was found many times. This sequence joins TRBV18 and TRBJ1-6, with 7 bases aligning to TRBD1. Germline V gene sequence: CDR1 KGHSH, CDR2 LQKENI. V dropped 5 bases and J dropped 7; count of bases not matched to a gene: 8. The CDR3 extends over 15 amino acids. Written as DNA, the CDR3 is TGTGCCAGCTCAACGTACAGGGGTGGGAATTCACCCCTCCACTTT. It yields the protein CASSTYRGGNSPLHF.

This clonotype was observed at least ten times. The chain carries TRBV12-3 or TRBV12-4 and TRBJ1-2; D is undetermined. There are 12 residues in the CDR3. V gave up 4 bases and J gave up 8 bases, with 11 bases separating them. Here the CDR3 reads CASSWTALGYTF. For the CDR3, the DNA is TGTGCCAGCAGTTGGACCGCTTTGGGCTACACCTTC.

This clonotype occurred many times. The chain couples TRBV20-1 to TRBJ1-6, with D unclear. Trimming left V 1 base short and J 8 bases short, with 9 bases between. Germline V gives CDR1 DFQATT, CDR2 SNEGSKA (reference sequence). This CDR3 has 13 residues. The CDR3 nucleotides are TGCAGTGCTAGAGGGGCAGCGGATTCACCCCTCCACTTT. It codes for CSARGAADSPLHF.

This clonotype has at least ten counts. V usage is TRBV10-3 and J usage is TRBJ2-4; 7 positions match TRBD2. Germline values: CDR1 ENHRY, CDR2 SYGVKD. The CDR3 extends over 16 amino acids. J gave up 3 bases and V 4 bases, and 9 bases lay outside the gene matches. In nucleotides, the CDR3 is TGTGCCATCAGTGCCGGGGGGTTAGAGGGCAAAAACATTCAGTACTTC. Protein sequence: CAISAGGLEGKNIQYF.

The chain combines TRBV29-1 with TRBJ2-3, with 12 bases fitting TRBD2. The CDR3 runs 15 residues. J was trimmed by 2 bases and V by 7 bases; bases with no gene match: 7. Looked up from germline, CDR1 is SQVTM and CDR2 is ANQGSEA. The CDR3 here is CSATSGGTTTDTQYF. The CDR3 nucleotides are TGCAGCGCTACTAGCGGGGGGACTACCACAGATACGCAGTATTTT.

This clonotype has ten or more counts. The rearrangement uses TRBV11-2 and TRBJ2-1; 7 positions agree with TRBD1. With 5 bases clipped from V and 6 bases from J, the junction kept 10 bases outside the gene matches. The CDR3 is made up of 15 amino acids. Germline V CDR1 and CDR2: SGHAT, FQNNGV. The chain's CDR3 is CASSPLRGLPNEQFF. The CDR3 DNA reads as TGTGCCAGCAGCCCCCTGAGGGGGCTCCCCAATGAGCAGTTCTTC.

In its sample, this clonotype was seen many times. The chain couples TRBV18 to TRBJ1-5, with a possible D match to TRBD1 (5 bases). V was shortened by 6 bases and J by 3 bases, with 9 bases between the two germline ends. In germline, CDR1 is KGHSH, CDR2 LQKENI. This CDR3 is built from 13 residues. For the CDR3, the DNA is TGTGCCAGCTCCCGGGACCTCAATCAGCCCCAGCATTTT. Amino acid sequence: CASSRDLNQPQHF. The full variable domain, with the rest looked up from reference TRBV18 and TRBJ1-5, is NAGVMQNPRHLVRRRGQEARLRCSPMKGHSHVYWYRQLPEEGLKFMVYLQKENIIDESGMPKERFSAEFPKEGPSILRIQQVVRGDSAAYFCASSRDLNQPQHFGDGTRLSIL.

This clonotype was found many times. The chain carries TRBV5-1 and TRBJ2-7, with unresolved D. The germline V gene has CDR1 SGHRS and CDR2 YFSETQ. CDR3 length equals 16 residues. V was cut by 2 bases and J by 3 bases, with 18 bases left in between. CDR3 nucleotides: TGCGCCAGCAGCTTTGGCAGGCCGGTGGTAAACTACGAGCAGTACTTC. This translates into CASSFGRPVVNYEQYF.

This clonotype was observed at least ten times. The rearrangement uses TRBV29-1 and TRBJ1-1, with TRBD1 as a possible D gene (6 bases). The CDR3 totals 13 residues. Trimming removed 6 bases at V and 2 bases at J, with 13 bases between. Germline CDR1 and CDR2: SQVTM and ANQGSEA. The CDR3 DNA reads TGCAGCGTGGTTCAGGGGAGAAACACTGAAGCTTTCTTT. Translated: CSVVQGRNTEAFF.

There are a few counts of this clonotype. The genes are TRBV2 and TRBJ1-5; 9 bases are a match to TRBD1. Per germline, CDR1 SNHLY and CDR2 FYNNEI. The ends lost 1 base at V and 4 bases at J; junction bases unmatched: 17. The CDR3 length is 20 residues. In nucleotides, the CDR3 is TGTGCCAGCAGTGAAGAATCCCGGGACAGGGTAGAGGTGGGAAATCAGCCCCAGCATTTT. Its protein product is CASSEESRDRVEVGNQPQHF.

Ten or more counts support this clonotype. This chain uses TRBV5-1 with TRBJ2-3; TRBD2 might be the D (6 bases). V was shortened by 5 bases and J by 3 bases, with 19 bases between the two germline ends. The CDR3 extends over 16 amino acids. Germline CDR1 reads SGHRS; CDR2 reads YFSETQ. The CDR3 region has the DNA TGCGCCAGCAGGCGAGATCCAGCGGGTGGGACAGATACGCAGTATTTT. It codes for CASRRDPAGGTDTQYF.